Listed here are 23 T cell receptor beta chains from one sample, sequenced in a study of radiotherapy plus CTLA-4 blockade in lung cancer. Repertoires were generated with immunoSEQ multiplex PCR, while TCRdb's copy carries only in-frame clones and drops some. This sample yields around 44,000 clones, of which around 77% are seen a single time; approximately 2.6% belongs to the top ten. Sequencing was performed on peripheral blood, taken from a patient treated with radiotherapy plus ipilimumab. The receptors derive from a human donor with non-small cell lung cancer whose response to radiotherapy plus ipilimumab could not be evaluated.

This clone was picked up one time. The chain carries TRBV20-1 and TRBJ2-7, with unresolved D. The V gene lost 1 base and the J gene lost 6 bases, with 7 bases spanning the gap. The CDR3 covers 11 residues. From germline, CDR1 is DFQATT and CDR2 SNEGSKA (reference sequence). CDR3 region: CSARGLAEQYF. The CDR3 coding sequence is TGCAGTGCTAGAGGCTTGGCCGAGCAGTACTTC.

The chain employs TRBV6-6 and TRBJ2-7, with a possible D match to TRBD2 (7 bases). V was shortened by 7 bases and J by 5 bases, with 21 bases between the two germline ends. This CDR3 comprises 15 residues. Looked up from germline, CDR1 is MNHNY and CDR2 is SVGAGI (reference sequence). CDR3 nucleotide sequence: TGTGCCAGCACAACCAAGGGGGGGCCTCTGGACGAGCAGTACTTC. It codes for CASTTKGGPLDEQYF.

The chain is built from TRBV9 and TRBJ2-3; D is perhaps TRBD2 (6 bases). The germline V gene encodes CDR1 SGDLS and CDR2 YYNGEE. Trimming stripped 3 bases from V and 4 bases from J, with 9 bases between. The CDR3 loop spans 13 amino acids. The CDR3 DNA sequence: TGTGCCAGCAGCGGAGCGGGCTCAGATACGCAGTATTTT. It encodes CASSGAGSDTQYF.

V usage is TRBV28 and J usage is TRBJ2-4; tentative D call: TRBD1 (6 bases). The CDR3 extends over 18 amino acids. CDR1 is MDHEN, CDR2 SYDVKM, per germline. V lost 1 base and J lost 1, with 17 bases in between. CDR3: CASSLSPTGKWAKNIQYF. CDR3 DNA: TGTGCCAGCAGTTTATCTCCCACAGGGAAGTGGGCCAAAAACATTCAGTACTTC.

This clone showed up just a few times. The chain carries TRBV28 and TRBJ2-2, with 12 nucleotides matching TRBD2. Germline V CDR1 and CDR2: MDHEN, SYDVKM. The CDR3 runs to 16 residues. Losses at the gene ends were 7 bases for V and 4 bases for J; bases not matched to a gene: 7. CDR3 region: CASTLAGGPPTGELFF. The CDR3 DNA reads TGTGCCAGCACTCTAGCGGGGGGGCCCCCCACCGGGGAGCTGTTTTTT.

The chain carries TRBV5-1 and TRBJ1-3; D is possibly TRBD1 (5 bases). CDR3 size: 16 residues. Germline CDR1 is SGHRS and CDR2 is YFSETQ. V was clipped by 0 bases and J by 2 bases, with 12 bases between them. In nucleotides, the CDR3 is TGCGCCAGCAGCTTGGAGTCCAGGGTACCTGGAAACACCATATATTTT. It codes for CASSLESRVPGNTIYF.

The CDR3 loop is CASSEGTLIEAFF. CDR3 bases: TGTGCCAGCAGTGAAGGCACCCTAATTGAAGCTTTCTTT. J is TRBJ1-1 and V is TRBV2; D unclear. The CDR3 loop spans 13 amino acids. V was trimmed by 1 base and J by 7 bases, leaving 10 bases between them. Germline V lookup: CDR1 SNHLY, CDR2 FYNNEI.

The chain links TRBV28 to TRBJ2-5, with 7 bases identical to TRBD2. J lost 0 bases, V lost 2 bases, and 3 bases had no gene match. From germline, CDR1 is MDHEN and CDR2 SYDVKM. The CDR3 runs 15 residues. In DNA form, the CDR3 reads TGTGCCAGCAGTTTAGGGCGGGAGTACCAAGAGACCCAGTACTTC. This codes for CASSLGREYQETQYF.

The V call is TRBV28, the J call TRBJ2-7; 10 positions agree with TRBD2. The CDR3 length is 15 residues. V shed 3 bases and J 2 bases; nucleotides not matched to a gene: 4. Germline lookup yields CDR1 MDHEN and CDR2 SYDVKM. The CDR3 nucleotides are TGTGCCAGCAGTTTCCGGACTAGCGGTACCTACGAGCAGTACTTC. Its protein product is CASSFRTSGTYEQYF.

CDR3 bases: TGTGCCAGCACCGGGGCCTCGACAGGGATCAGTGGCTACACCTTC. Its translation: CASTGASTGISGYTF. The V gene is TRBV9, the J gene TRBJ1-2; TRBD1 matches at 7 bases. Germline trimming cut 6 bases from V and 7 bases from J; bases unmatched to any gene: 15. CDR1 and CDR2 (germline): SGDLS, YYNGEE. The CDR3 totals 15 residues.

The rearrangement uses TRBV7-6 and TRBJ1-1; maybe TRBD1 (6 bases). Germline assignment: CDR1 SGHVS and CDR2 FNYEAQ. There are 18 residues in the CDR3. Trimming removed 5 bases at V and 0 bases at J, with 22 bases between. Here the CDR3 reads CASSEGTQGFKMNTEAFF. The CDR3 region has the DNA TGTGCCAGCAGCGAAGGGACACAGGGTTTTAAGATGAACACTGAAGCTTTCTTT.

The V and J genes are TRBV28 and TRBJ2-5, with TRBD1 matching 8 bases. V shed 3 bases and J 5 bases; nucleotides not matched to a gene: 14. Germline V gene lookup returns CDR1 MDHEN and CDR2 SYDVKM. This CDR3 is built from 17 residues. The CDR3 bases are TGTGCCAGCAGTTTGGCAGGGGGCGCCCGAAGGGAGGAGACCCAGTACTTC. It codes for CASSLAGGARREETQYF.

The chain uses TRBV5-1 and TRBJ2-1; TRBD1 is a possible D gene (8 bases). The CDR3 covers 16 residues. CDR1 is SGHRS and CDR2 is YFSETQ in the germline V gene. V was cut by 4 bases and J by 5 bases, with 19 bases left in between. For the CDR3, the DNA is TGCGCCAGCAGCCTACAGGGGGGGGTAGTTAACAATGAGCAGTTCTTC. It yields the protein CASSLQGGVVNNEQFF.

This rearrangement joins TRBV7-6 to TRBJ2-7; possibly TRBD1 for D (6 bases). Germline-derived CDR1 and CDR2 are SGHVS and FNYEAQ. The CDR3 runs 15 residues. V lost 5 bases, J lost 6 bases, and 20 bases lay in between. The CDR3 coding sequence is TGTGCCAGCAGCCCCAGCCAGGGGAGACTTGGCGAGCAGTACTTC. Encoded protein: CASSPSQGRLGEQYF.

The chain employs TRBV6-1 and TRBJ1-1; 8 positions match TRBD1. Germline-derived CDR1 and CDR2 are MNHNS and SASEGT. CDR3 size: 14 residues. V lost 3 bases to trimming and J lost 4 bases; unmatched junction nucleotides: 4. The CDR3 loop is CASSEPGQATEAFF. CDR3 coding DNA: TGTGCCAGCAGTGAGCCGGGACAGGCCACTGAAGCTTTCTTT.

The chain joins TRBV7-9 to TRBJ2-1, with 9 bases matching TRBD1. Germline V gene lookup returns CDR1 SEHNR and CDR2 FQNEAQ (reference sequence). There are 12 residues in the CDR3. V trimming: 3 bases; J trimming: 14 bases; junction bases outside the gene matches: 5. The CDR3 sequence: CASSFDRGFKFF. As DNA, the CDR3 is TGTGCCAGCAGCTTTGACAGGGGGTTTAAGTTCTTC.

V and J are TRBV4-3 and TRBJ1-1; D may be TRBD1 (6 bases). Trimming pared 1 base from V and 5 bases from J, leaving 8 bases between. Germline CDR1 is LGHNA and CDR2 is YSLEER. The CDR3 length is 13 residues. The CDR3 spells CASSQVRGTEAFF. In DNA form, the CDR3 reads TGCGCCAGCAGCCAAGTAAGGGGGACTGAAGCTTTCTTT.

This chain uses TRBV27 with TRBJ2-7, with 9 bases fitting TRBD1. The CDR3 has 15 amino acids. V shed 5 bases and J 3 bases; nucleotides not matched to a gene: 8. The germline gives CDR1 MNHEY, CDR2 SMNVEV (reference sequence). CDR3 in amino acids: CASSQNRGPYYEQYF. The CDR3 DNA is TGTGCCAGCAGTCAAAACAGGGGGCCGTACTACGAGCAGTACTTC.

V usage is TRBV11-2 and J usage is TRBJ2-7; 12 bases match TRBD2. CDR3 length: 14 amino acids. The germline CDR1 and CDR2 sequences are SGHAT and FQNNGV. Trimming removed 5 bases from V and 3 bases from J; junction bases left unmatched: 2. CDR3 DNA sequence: TGTGCCAGCAGCAGGACTAGCGGGAACTACGAGCAGTACTTC. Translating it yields CASSRTSGNYEQYF.

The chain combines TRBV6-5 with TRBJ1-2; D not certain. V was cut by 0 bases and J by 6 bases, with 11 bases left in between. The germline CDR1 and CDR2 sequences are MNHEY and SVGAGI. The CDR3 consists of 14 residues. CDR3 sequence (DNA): TGTGCCAGCAGTTACTCGAGGCAGATCCATGGCTACACCTTC. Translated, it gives CASSYSRQIHGYTF.

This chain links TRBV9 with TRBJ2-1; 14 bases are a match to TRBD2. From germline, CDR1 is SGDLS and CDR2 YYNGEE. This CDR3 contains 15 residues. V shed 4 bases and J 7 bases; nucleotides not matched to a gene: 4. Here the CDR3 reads CASSPGTSGSNEQFF. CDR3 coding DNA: TGTGCCAGCAGCCCTGGGACTAGCGGGAGTAATGAGCAGTTCTTC.

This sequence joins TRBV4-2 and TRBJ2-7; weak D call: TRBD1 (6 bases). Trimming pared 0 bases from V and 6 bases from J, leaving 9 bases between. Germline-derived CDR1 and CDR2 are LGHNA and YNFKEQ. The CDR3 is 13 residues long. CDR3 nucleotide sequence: TGTGCCAGCAGCCAAGACAGGGGTTCCGAGCAGTACTTC. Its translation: CASSQDRGSEQYF.

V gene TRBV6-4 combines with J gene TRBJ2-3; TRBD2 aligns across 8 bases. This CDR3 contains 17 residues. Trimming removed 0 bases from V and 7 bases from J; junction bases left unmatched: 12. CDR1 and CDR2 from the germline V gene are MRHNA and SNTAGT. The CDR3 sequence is CASSDSNHGGAEHTQYF. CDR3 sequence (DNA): TGTGCCAGCAGTGACTCGAATCACGGGGGGGCTGAGCATACGCAGTATTTT.